Each of the 26 T cell receptor beta chains below was sequenced from the same sample in a study of blood T cell repertoires in COVID-19. TCRdb's table, derived via immunoSEQ multiplex PCR, lists solely in-frame clones and lacks some. Of over 250,000 clones in the sample, roughly nine tenths were seen once. The sequenced sample consisted of PBMCs or T cells enriched from blood (not recorded which). The receptors stem from a man aged 55 to 70 who had recovered from COVID-19.

The chain has TRBV4-3 and TRBJ2-7, with 9 bases that match TRBD1. Per germline, CDR1 LGHNA and CDR2 YSLEER. This CDR3 region has 16 residues. Trimming cost V 1 base and J 2 bases; bases outside gene matches: 6. The CDR3 DNA sequence: TGCGCCAGCAGCCAAGGATTGACAGGGGGGACCTACGAGCAGTACTTC. Amino acid sequence: CASSQGLTGGTYEQYF.

This chain's CDR3 is CASSSQFGYTF. The CDR3 DNA sequence: TGTGCCAGCAGCTCACAGTTTGGCTACACCTTC. This chain joins TRBV7-9 and TRBJ1-2; D call uncertain. Trimming took off 4 bases at V and 7 bases at J, with 7 bases between the two ends. Germline CDR1 reads SEHNR; CDR2 reads FQNEAQ (reference sequence). This CDR3 comprises 11 residues.

The gene calls are TRBV4-2 and TRBJ2-7; D is ambiguous. The germline V gene encodes CDR1 LGHNA and CDR2 YNFKEQ. The CDR3 totals 13 residues. The V and J ends lost 3 bases and 4 bases respectively, with 10 bases between them. The CDR3 DNA reads as TGTGCCAGCAGCCAGAGGAAAGGATACGAGCAGTACTTC. Protein: CASSQRKGYEQYF.

This CDR3 is CASSYRGMSSYNEQFF. The CDR3 DNA sequence: TGTGCCAGCAGTTACAGGGGCATGAGCTCCTACAATGAGCAGTTCTTC. V is TRBV2 and J is TRBJ2-1; 7 bases fit TRBD1. Germline lookup yields CDR1 SNHLY and CDR2 FYNNEI. There are 16 residues in the CDR3. Trimming removed 5 bases from V and 0 bases from J; junction bases left unmatched: 7. The whole variable domain, filled in from reference TRBV2 and TRBJ2-1, reads EPEVTQTPSHQVTQMGQEVILRCVPISNHLYFYWYRQILGQKVEFLVSFYNNEISEKSEIFDDQFSVERPDGSNFTLKIRSTKLEDSAMYFCASSYRGMSSYNEQFFGPGTRLTVL.

The V call is TRBV5-1, the J call TRBJ1-1; D possibly corresponds to TRBD1 (5 bases). The CDR3 has 16 amino acids. Per the germline V gene, CDR1 is SGHRS and CDR2 is YFSETQ. V dropped 6 bases and J dropped 0 bases, with 18 bases sitting between them. CDR3 amino acids: CASTSAWGGLNTEAFF. CDR3 DNA sequence: TGCGCCAGCACCTCCGCGTGGGGCGGCCTGAACACTGAAGCTTTCTTT.

The V and J genes are TRBV7-2 and TRBJ2-2, with TRBD1 identical over 7 bases. V gave up 1 base and J gave up 7 bases; unmatched junction bases: 6. Germline CDR1 and CDR2: SGHTA and FQGNSA. CDR3 size: 15 residues. DNA of the CDR3: TGTGCCAGCAGCTTAGTTAGGGGGCTCGGCGGGGAGCTGTTTTTT. The encoded protein is CASSLVRGLGGELFF.

This clone was seen only once. This sequence joins TRBV19 and TRBJ2-3, with D possibly matching TRBD1 (6 bases). The CDR3 has 16 amino acids. Germline values: CDR1 LNHDA, CDR2 SQIVND (reference sequence). V was clipped by 1 base and J by 7 bases, with 18 bases between them. CDR3 in amino acids: CASSIGWTVPTNTQYF. DNA for the CDR3: TGTGCCAGTAGTATAGGGTGGACAGTGCCCACGAATACGCAGTATTTT.

The rearrangement links TRBV19 to TRBJ2-3, with 10 positions matching TRBD1. The CDR3 extends over 17 amino acids. V gave up 3 bases and J gave up 0 bases; unmatched junction bases: 6. Germline V gene data show CDR1 as LNHDA and CDR2 as SQIVND (reference sequence). CDR3 residues: CASSISGTGVSTDTQYF. The CDR3 DNA follows: TGTGCCAGTAGTATCTCCGGGACAGGGGTTAGCACAGATACGCAGTATTTT.

The chain has TRBV19 and TRBJ2-1, with 8 bases fitting TRBD1. V shed 7 bases and J 2 bases; nucleotides not matched to a gene: 13. Germline V gene lookup returns CDR1 LNHDA and CDR2 SQIVND (reference sequence). CDR3 length equals 17 residues. The CDR3 reads CASNKHIGTGPYNEQFF. The CDR3 DNA reads as TGTGCCAGTAACAAACATATAGGGACAGGCCCCTACAATGAGCAGTTCTTC.

The chain recombines TRBV2 with TRBJ2-7, with 8 nucleotides matching TRBD2. V was pared by 8 bases and J by 2 bases, with 2 bases of the junction left unmatched. The CDR3 length is 12 residues. In germline, CDR1 is SNHLY, CDR2 FYNNEI. This chain's CDR3 is CASRGGTYEQYF. The CDR3 DNA reads TGTGCCAGCCGCGGGGGGACCTACGAGCAGTACTTC.

The chain employs TRBV7-8 and TRBJ2-2, with TRBD2 matching over 10 bases. Germline V gene data show CDR1 as SGHVS and CDR2 as FQNEAQ. The CDR3 runs 21 residues. Trimming cost V 1 base and J 2 bases; bases outside gene matches: 16. Here the CDR3 DNA reads TGTGCCAGCAGCTTAGGGGGGCCCATTACCGGACTAGCGGTCAACACCGGGGAGCTGTTTTTT. It encodes CASSLGGPITGLAVNTGELFF.

J is TRBJ2-1 and V is TRBV15; D is possibly TRBD1 (5 bases). V was clipped by 1 base and J by 0 bases, with 7 bases between them. Germline assignment: CDR1 LNHNV and CDR2 YYDKDF (reference sequence). The CDR3 has 15 amino acids. CDR3 protein: CATSRGQSSYNEQFF. In nucleotides, the CDR3 is TGTGCCACCAGCAGAGGACAGAGCTCCTACAATGAGCAGTTCTTC.

The V and J genes are TRBV29-1 and TRBJ2-7; D not resolved. V was clipped by 4 bases and J by 2 bases, with 9 bases between them. Germline V gives CDR1 SQVTM, CDR2 ANQGSEA. This CDR3 comprises 12 residues. The CDR3 nucleotides are TGCAGCGTTGTACTATCTCCCTACGAGCAGTACTTC. Amino acid sequence: CSVVLSPYEQYF.

This rearrangement joins TRBV11-3 to TRBJ1-1, with 8 bases aligning to TRBD1. V gave up 5 bases and J gave up 2 bases; unmatched junction bases: 13. The CDR3 covers 17 residues. Germline values: CDR1 SGHNT, CDR2 YENEEA. The CDR3 is CASSVSGTGGFNTEAFF. For the CDR3, the DNA is TGTGCCAGCAGCGTCTCCGGGACAGGAGGCTTTAACACTGAAGCTTTCTTT. The full variable domain, rest sourced from reference TRBV11-3 and TRBJ1-1, is EAGVVQSPRYKIIEKKQPVAFWCNPISGHNTLYWYLQNLGQGPELLIRYENEEAVDDSQLPKDRFSAERLKGVDSTLKIQPAELGDSAVYLCASSVSGTGGFNTEAFFGQGTRLTVV.

This chain links TRBV5-4 with TRBJ2-7, with a weak D call TRBD2 (6 bases). V was clipped by 3 bases and J by 3 bases, with 13 bases between them. This CDR3 contains 14 residues. From germline, CDR1 is SGHNT and CDR2 YYREEE (reference sequence). In DNA form, the CDR3 reads TGTGCCAGCAGCTCCACCGCGGACTACTACGAGCAGTACTTC. This translates into CASSSTADYYEQYF. The full variable domain, with the rest looked up from reference TRBV5-4 and TRBJ2-7, is ETGVTQSPTHLIKTRGQQVTLRCSSQSGHNTVSWYQQALGQGPQFIFQYYREEENGRGNFPPRFSGLQFPNYSSELNVNALELDDSALYLCASSSTADYYEQYFGPGTRLTVT.

The DNA of the CDR3 is TGTGCCAGCAGCACACAGGGGGCGAGTCAAGAGACCCAGTACTTC. It codes for CASSTQGASQETQYF. The chain links TRBV6-2 or TRBV6-3 to TRBJ2-5; TRBD1 matches at 9 bases. CDR1 is MNHEY and CDR2 is SVGEGT in the germline V gene. This CDR3 has 15 amino acids. V shed 6 bases, J shed 2 bases, and the junction held 7 bases outside the gene matches.

V and J are TRBV6-5 and TRBJ1-5; a weak D match, TRBD1 (5 bases). The V end was cut by 5 bases, the J end by 2 bases, with 13 bases between. This CDR3 has 15 amino acids. The germline gives CDR1 MNHEY, CDR2 SVGAGI. CDR3 nucleotide sequence: TGTGCCAGCAGTCCCCGGGGGTTAGGCAATCAGCCCCAGCATTTT. This gives the protein CASSPRGLGNQPQHF.

The chain combines TRBV9 with TRBJ1-1; maybe TRBD1 (6 bases). The CDR3 has 16 amino acids. Germline values: CDR1 SGDLS, CDR2 YYNGEE. V lost 3 bases, J lost 6 bases, and 21 bases lay in between. The CDR3 is CASSGAGALGSAEAFF. DNA for the CDR3: TGTGCCAGCAGCGGCGCAGGGGCCTTGGGGTCGGCTGAAGCTTTCTTT.

The chain is built from TRBV7-2 and TRBJ1-2; 8 bases line up with TRBD1. Germline trimming cut 4 bases from V and 4 bases from J; bases unmatched to any gene: 5. Germline assignment: CDR1 SGHTA and CDR2 FQGNSA. This CDR3 region has 14 residues. The CDR3 spells CASSSTGGVYGYTF. The CDR3 DNA reads TGTGCCAGCAGCTCAACAGGGGGTGTCTATGGCTACACCTTC.

J is TRBJ2-1 and V is TRBV24-1, with 13 bases lining up with TRBD2. This CDR3 has 18 residues. The V and J ends lost 4 bases and 7 bases, in that order; junction bases with no gene match: 12. Germline-derived CDR1 and CDR2 are KGHDR and SFDVKD. The DNA for the CDR3 is TGTGCCACCAGTGACCAATTCGGGACTAGCGGGATTAGGAATGAGCAGTTCTTC. This sequence encodes CATSDQFGTSGIRNEQFF.

J is TRBJ2-7 and V is TRBV13; D perhaps matches TRBD2 (5 bases). Trimming took off 2 bases at V and 2 bases at J, with 13 bases between the two ends. This CDR3 has 15 residues. Germline assignment: CDR1 PRHDT and CDR2 FYEKMQ (reference sequence). CDR3 nucleotides: TGTGCCAGCAGCTTAAAGCCGGGAACCACCTACGAGCAGTACTTC. Its protein product is CASSLKPGTTYEQYF.

The J gene is TRBJ1-6, the V gene TRBV27; TRBD1 aligns across 8 bases. The CDR3 covers 15 residues. CDR1 is MNHEY, CDR2 SMNVEV, per germline (reference sequence). V dropped 5 bases and J dropped 7; count of bases not matched to a gene: 7. The CDR3 region is CASSPWTGPNSPLHF. In DNA, the CDR3 is TGTGCCAGCAGTCCCTGGACAGGGCCGAATTCACCCCTCCACTTT.

The V gene is TRBV5-1, the J gene TRBJ1-6, with 9 bases aligning to TRBD1. The CDR3 extends over 17 amino acids. The V gene's germline CDR1 is SGHRS and CDR2 YFSETQ. The ends lost 4 bases at V and 5 bases at J; junction bases unmatched: 10. CDR3 DNA: TGCGCCAGCAGCGCCGCTACAGGGGGCAGGAATAATTCACCCCTCCACTTT. Translated: CASSAATGGRNNSPLHF.

The V and J genes are TRBV12-3 or TRBV12-4 and TRBJ1-4; no clear D. The CDR3 contains 12 residues. Trimming left V 4 bases short and J 8 bases short, with 8 bases between. The CDR3 nucleotides are TGTGCCAGCAGTTACAACCCCGAAAAACTGTTTTTT. It encodes CASSYNPEKLFF.

The CDR3 sequence: CATSDPWRGPPTILNTSPLHF. The DNA of the CDR3 is TGTGCCACCAGTGACCCATGGAGGGGTCCACCCACGATACTTAATACTTCACCCCTCCACTTT. This chain links TRBV24-1 with TRBJ1-6, with D tentatively TRBD1 (5 bases). This CDR3 comprises 21 residues. From germline, CDR1 is KGHDR and CDR2 SFDVKD. Between the trimmed V and J ends, which lost 4 bases and 9 bases, there was a span of 33 bases.

The J gene is TRBJ1-2, the V gene TRBV30; D gene unclear. CDR1 and CDR2 (germline): GTSNPN, SVGIG (reference sequence). The ends were cut back, 8 bases at V and 1 base at J, with 14 bases in the middle. This CDR3 is 13 amino acids long. The CDR3 nucleotides read TGTGCCGTCCAGGCCGGATTTAACTATGGCTACACCTTC. Protein sequence: CAVQAGFNYGYTF.